This T cell receptor beta chain was recorded in a study of T cells after yellow fever vaccination. Unmatched junction bases numbered 5, after V lost 7 bases and J lost 8 bases. Germline lookup yields CDR1 SQVTM and CDR2 ANQGSEA. This CDR3 is built from 11 residues. Each CDR3 protein is one row after TCRdb ran MiXCR on the 5' RACE reads. The repertoire holds approximately 450,000 distinct CDR3 sequences, with around 19% as singletons. This clonotype was seen many times. This TCR derives from a man aged 18 to 35 who received the YFV17D yellow fever vaccine. The source material was PBMCs, sampled before the yellow fever booster vaccination. The chain couples TRBV29-1 to TRBJ2-4, with 7 nucleotides matching TRBD1. The CDR3 bases are TGCAGCGAGAGGACAGGTGACATTCAGTACTTC. Translating it yields CSERTGDIQYF.